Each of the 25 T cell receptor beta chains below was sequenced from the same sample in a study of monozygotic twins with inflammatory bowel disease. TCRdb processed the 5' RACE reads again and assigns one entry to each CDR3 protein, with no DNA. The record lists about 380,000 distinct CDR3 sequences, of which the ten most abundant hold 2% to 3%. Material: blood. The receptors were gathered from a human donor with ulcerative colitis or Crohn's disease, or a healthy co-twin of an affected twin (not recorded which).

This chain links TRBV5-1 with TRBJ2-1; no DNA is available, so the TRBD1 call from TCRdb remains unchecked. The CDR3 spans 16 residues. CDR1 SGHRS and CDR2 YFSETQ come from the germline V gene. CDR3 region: CASSFGTGVPYNEQFF. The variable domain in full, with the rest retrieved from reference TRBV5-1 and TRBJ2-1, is KAGVTQTPRYLIKTRGQQVTLSCSPISGHRSVSWYQQTPGQGLQFLFEYFSETQRNKGNFPGRFSGRQFSNSRSEMNVSTLELGDSALYLCASSFGTGVPYNEQFFGPGTRLTVL.

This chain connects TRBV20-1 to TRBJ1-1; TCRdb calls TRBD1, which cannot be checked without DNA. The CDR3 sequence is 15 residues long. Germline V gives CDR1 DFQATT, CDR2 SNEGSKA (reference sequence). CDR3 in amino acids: CSARVGHTLNTEAFF.

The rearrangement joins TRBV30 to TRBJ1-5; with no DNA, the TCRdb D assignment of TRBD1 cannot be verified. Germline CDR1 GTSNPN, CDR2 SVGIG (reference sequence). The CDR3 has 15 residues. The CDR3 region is CAWSVGTGGNQPQHF.

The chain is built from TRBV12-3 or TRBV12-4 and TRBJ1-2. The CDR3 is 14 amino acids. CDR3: CATKGPGGDYGYTF.

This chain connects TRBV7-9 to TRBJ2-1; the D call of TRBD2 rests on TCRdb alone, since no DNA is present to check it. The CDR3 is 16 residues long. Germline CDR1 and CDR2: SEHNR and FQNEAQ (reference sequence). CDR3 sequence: CASSLASGGPRNEQFF.

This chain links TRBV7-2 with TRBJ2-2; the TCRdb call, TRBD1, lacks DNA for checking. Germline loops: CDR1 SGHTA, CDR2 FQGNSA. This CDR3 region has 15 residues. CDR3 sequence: CASSRIRGRTGELFF.

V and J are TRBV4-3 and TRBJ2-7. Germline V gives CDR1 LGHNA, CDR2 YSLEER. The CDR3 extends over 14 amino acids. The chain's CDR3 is CASSQGRVSYEQYF.

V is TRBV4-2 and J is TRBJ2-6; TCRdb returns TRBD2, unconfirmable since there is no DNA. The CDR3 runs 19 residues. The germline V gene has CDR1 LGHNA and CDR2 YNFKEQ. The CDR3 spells CASSQGTSGGNSGANVLTF.

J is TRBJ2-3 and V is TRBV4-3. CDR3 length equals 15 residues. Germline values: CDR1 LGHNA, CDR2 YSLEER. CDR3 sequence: CASSQVGTATDTQYF.

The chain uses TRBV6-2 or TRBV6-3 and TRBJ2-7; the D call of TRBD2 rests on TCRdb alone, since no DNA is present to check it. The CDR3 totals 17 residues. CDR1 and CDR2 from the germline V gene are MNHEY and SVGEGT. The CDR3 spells CASSPSEARTRGYEQYF.

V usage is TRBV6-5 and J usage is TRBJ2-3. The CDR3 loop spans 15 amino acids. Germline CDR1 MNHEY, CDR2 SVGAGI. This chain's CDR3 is CASSYPDGSTDTQYF.

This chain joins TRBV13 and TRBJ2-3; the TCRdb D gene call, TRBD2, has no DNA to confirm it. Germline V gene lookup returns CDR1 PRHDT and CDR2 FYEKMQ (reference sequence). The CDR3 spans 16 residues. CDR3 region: CASTLAGGPITDTQYF.

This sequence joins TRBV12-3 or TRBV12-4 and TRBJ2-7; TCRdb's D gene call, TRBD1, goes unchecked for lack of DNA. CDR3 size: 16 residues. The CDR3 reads CASSSKTGSGFYEQYF.

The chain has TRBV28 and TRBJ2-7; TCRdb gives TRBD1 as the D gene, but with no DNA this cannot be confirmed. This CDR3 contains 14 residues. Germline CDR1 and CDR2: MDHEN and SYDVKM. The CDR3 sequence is CASSSPGVLHEQYF.

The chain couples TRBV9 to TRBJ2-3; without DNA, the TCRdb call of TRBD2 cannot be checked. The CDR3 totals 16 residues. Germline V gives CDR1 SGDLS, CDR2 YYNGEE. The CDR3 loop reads CASRASPTGSTDTQYF.

CDR3: CASSPSAISGNTIYF. The chain links TRBV18 to TRBJ1-3. The CDR3 loop spans 15 amino acids. Germline V lookup: CDR1 KGHSH, CDR2 LQKENI.

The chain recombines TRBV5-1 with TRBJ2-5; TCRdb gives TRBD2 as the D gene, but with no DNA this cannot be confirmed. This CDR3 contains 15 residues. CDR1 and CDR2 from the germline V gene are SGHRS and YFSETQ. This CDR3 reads CASSLASAGQETQYF.

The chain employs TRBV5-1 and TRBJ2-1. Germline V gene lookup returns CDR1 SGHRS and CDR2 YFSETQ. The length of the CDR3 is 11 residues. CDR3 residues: CASSFLSEQFF.

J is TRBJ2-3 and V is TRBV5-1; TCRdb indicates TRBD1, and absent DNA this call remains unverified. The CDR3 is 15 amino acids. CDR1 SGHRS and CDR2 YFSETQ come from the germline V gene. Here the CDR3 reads CASSLRDSDTDTQYF.

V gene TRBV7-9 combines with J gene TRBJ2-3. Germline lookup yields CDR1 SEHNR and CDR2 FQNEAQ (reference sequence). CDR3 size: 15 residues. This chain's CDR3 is CASSKRRLAPDTQYF. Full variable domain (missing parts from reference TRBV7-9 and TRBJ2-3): DTGVSQNPRHKITKRGQNVTFRCDPISEHNRLYWYRQTLGQGPEFLTYFQNEAQLEKSRLLSDRFSAERPKGSFSTLEIQRTEQGDSAMYLCASSKRRLAPDTQYFGPGTRLTVL.

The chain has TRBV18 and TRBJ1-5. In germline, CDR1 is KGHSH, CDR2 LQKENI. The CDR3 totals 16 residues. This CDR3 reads CASSPRGQGVVQPQHF.

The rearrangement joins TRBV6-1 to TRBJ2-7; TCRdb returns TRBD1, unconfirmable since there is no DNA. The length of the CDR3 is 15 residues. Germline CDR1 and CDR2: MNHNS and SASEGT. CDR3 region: CASSQADRVSYEQYF.

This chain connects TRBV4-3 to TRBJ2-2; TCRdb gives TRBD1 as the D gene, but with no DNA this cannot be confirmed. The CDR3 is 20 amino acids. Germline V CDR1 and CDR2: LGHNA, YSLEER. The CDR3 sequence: CASSQAIGGRMTQNTGELFF.

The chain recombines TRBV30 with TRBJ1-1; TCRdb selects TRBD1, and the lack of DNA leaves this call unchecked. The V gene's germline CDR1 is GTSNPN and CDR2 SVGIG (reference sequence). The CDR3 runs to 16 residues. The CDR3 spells CAWNLGQGTMNTEAFF.

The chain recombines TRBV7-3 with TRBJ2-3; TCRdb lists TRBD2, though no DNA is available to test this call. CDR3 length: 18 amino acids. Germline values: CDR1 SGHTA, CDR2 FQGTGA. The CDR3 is CASSLTPPSGGSTDTQYF.